This T cell receptor beta chain was documented in a study of T cells after posttransplantation cyclophosphamide. The germline V gene has CDR1 SGHDT and CDR2 YYEEEE. V dropped 0 bases and J dropped 4 bases, with 4 bases sitting between them. The CDR3 consists of 13 residues. Method: immunoSEQ multiplex PCR; TCRdb's copy keeps in-frame clones and lacks some. The sample yields 23,000 or so clones, approximately 86% seen once. Controls had myeloablative marrow grafts with methotrexate and calcineurin inhibitor, sampled at 1 year. J is TRBJ2-2 and V is TRBV5-6; no clear D. The receptor was isolated from a female patient between 30 and 45 years old who received an allogeneic stem cell transplant from an unrelated donor, was CMV-positive, and had acute and chronic GVHD. Among the T cells, some may be from the graft donor. This sample comprised PBMCs, obtained approximately 360 days after allogeneic stem cell transplant with calcineurin inhibitor and methotrexate. CDR3 region: CASSLASTGELFF. The CDR3 coding sequence is TGTGCCAGCAGCTTGGCCAGCACCGGGGAGCTGTTTTTT.